A selection of T cell receptor beta chains follows, all from one sample in a study of T-cell reconstitution after alpha-beta-depleted transplantation in children. TCRdb passed the PCR reads through MiXCR, listing each CDR3 protein once. The table lists hundreds of thousands of distinct CDR3 sequences, 10% to 15% of them singletons. The specimen comprised PBMCs, mostly from graft donor cells, sampled 360 days after TCRalphabeta/CD19-depleted stem cell transplant. The receptors shown here come from a male patient younger than 18 who had a stem cell transplant for acute myeloid leukemia, so the T cells may come from the graft donor. Both conserved end residues are part of each CDR3.

j_call,v_call,cdr3_aa
TRBJ2-7,TRBV9,CASSSGLGLAPTYEQYF
TRBJ2-5,TRBV7-8,CASSPFRTGREGETQYF
TRBJ2-1,TRBV20-1,CSATLSGGILIPNEQFF
TRBJ2-7,TRBV6-2/TRBV6-3,CASKTGALYEQYF
TRBJ1-1,TRBV20-1,CSAKHMNTEAFF
TRBJ2-7,TRBV5-4,CASSLGGGQGAYEQYF
TRBJ2-7,TRBV20-1,CSARSPGTAVYEQYF
TRBJ2-5,TRBV6-2/TRBV6-3,CASSYPTGFYETQYF
TRBJ2-3,TRBV6-9,CAASYLPGLAESFTRTDTQYF
TRBJ2-1,TRBV7-3,CASSSGLIASSYNEQFF